This T cell receptor beta chain came from a study of CD4+ T cells in melanoma. Findings of the study overall: Neoantigen-specific CD4+ T cells in melanoma reportedly had diverse differentiation states. A reported correlation linked neoantigen-specific CD4+ T cells to CD8+, macrophage and B cell function.

Regarding this clone: Its target is not known.

Measured with immunoSEQ multiplex PCR; TCRdb has only the in-frame clones, and not every one. The sample includes about 54,000 clones, approximately 70% of them seen just once. The germline V gene has CDR1 LNHDA and CDR2 SQIVND (reference sequence). The CDR3 has 15 residues. V was trimmed by 3 bases and J by 4 bases, leaving 15 bases between them. The origin of this receptor is a human donor with melanoma. Sequencing was carried out using tumor tissue. This chain joins TRBV19 and TRBJ1-2; TRBD1 is a possible D gene (5 bases). The CDR3 region is CASSIEGTGGYGYTF. In DNA form, the CDR3 reads TGTGCCAGTAGTATTGAAGGGACGGGCGGCTATGGCTACACCTTC.